These 9 T cell receptor beta chains originate from one sample sequenced in a study of cytomegalovirus exposure and HLA in healthy donors. Sequenced by immunoSEQ multiplex PCR; TCRdb stores in-frame clones only, minus some. This sample has 40,000 to 55,000 clones; over 85% occur once, and the top ten carry 2.1%. The sample consisted of PBMCs. The receptors were sampled from a woman aged 18-30 years in good health and CMV-seronegative.

This rearrangement joins TRBV6-1 to TRBJ2-3; D possibly corresponds to TRBD1 (6 bases). Trimming took off 2 bases at V and 8 bases at J, with 17 bases between the two ends. The CDR3 is 15 residues long. CDR1 is MNHNS and CDR2 is SASEGT in the germline V gene. The CDR3: CASSEFRDRPGTQYF. The CDR3 DNA sequence: TGTGCCAGCAGTGAATTCCGCGACAGGCCTGGTACGCAGTATTTT.

This chain connects TRBV5-1 to TRBJ2-7; D unclear. The CDR3 length is 13 residues. Germline V lookup: CDR1 SGHRS, CDR2 YFSETQ. With 0 bases removed from V and 5 bases from J, the gap between germline ends came to 9 bases. In nucleotides, the CDR3 is TGCGCCAGCAGCTTGGCCAGATTCGACGAGCAGTACTTC. Its translation: CASSLARFDEQYF.

The chain has TRBV19 and TRBJ2-1; maybe TRBD2 (6 bases). Trimming took 9 bases from V and 4 from J, leaving 13 bases between them. Per germline, CDR1 LNHDA and CDR2 SQIVND (reference sequence). The CDR3 spans 13 residues. CDR3 protein: CASGLPGYNEQFF. CDR3 sequence (DNA): TGTGCCAGCGGACTACCGGGGTACAATGAGCAGTTCTTC.

The V call is TRBV18, the J call TRBJ1-2; D is perhaps TRBD1 (6 bases). CDR1 and CDR2 from the germline V gene are KGHSH and LQKENI. This CDR3 is 14 amino acids long. V lost 3 bases and J lost 7, with 15 bases in between. CDR3: CASSPSGEGTGYTF. CDR3 sequence (DNA): TGTGCCAGCTCACCGTCAGGGGAGGGCACTGGCTACACCTTC.

The chain has TRBV7-9 and TRBJ2-3, with 9 bases identical to TRBD1. CDR1 SEHNR and CDR2 FQNEAQ come from the germline V gene (reference sequence). The CDR3 length is 16 residues. The junction had 5 bases not matched to a gene; V was cut back by 4 bases and J by 0 bases. CDR3 amino acids: CASSSNDRGSTDTQYF. Written as DNA, the CDR3 is TGTGCCAGCAGCTCCAACGACAGGGGGAGCACAGATACGCAGTATTTT. The whole variable domain, remainder taken from reference TRBV7-9 and TRBJ2-3, is DTGVSQNPRHKITKRGQNVTFRCDPISEHNRLYWYRQTLGQGPEFLTYFQNEAQLEKSRLLSDRFSAERPKGSFSTLEIQRTEQGDSAMYLCASSSNDRGSTDTQYFGPGTRLTVL.

The chain links TRBV7-9 to TRBJ2-1; 7 nucleotides align to TRBD2. Trimming removed 1 base from V and 5 bases from J; junction bases left unmatched: 5. The germline gives CDR1 SEHNR, CDR2 FQNEAQ (reference sequence). CDR3 length: 15 amino acids. The CDR3 reads CASSLGSSGDNEQFF. The CDR3 DNA reads TGTGCCAGCAGCTTAGGCTCTAGCGGAGACAATGAGCAGTTCTTC.

The chain is built from TRBV28 and TRBJ2-2, with no clear D. There are 12 residues in the CDR3. The V gene lost 7 bases and the J gene lost 6 bases, with 9 bases spanning the gap. CDR1 and CDR2 from the germline V gene are MDHEN and SYDVKM. The CDR3 reads CASIDNPGELFF. DNA for the CDR3: TGTGCCAGCATAGACAACCCCGGGGAGCTGTTTTTT.

The rearrangement uses TRBV7-2 and TRBJ2-1; 7 bases fit TRBD2. The V and J ends lost 0 bases and 5 bases, in that order; junction bases with no gene match: 10. Germline assignment: CDR1 SGHTA and CDR2 FQGNSA. The CDR3 consists of 17 residues. The CDR3 DNA sequence: TGTGCCAGCAGCTTAGCGGGAGAGGCTAGCGGAAACAATGAGCAGTTCTTC. As protein: CASSLAGEASGNNEQFF.

The V call is TRBV10-1, the J call TRBJ2-1; tentative D call: TRBD1 (5 bases). Germline CDR1 WNHNN, CDR2 SYGVQD (reference sequence). The CDR3 has 15 residues. Trimming took off 5 bases at V and 8 bases at J, with 19 bases between the two ends. CDR3 DNA sequence: TGCGCCAGCAGTAGCCAAATCCAGGGAAAGGATGAGCAGTTCTTC. This encodes CASSSQIQGKDEQFF.